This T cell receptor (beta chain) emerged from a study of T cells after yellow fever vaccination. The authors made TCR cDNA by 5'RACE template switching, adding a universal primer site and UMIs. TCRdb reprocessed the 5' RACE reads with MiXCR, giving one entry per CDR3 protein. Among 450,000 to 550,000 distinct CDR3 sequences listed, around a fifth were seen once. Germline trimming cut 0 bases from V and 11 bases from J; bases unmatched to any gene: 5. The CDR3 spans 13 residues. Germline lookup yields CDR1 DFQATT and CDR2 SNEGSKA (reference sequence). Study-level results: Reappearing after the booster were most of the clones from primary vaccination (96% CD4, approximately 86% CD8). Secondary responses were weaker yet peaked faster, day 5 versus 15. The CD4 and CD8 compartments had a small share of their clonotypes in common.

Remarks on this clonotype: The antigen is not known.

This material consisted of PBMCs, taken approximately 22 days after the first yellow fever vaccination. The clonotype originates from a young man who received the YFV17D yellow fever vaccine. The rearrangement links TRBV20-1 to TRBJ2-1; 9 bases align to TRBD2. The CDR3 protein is CSARELAGYQQFF. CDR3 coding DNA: TGCAGTGCTAGAGAACTAGCGGGCTATCAGCAGTTCTTC.